These T cell receptor beta chains were read from a single sample in a study of blood T cell repertoires in COVID-19. TCRdb's table, derived via immunoSEQ multiplex PCR, lists solely in-frame clones and lacks some. In the table there are 250,000 to 300,000 clones, roughly 88% of which are singletons. Source material: PBMCs or T cells enriched from blood (not recorded which). The receptors derive from a woman aged 35 to 49 with acute COVID-19. Each CDR3 is given with its conserved first and last residue. Fields, in order: J gene, V gene, CDR3 protein.

TRBJ1-2,TRBV11-3,CASSEYEGGGYTF
TRBJ2-3,TRBV27,CASSFRQTSRTSTDTQYF
TRBJ2-5,TRBV10-2,CASSLFSRVQAGGLETQYF
TRBJ2-7,TRBV7-8,CASSWDSHSYEQYF
TRBJ2-7,TRBV19,CASSIVTGGYEQYF
TRBJ1-4,TRBV28,CPGSEGNEKLFF
TRBJ1-3,TRBV30,CAWEMTGRAIYF
TRBJ1-2,TRBV28,CASAGLNYGYTF
TRBJ1-3,TRBV19,CASSLGSRSKGNTIYF
TRBJ1-1,TRBV10-3,CAISEEGASTEAFF
TRBJ2-7,TRBV12-3/TRBV12-4,CASSTLLYEQYF
TRBJ2-5,TRBV7-2,CASSSTLLAGGKQETQYF
TRBJ2-1,TRBV7-2,CASRPFPGGGEQFF
TRBJ2-3,TRBV24-1,CATSAPSGTDTQYF
TRBJ2-2,TRBV27,CASGDRGGGELFF
TRBJ2-1,TRBV7-3,CASSLGGRGRNEQFF
TRBJ2-7,TRBV3-1/TRBV3-2,CASSQGAGSEQYF
TRBJ2-2,TRBV7-8,CASSSTGTGGLLGTGELFF
TRBJ1-1,TRBV18,CASSPGTGSSGTEAFF
TRBJ1-1,TRBV4-3,CASSQRPYGTVDTEAFF
TRBJ2-7,TRBV7-2,CASSLYGSGRGVEQYF
TRBJ1-1,TRBV3-1/TRBV3-2,CASSHRDRGNTEAFF
TRBJ2-1,TRBV6-5,CASSYNGASVSNEQFF
TRBJ1-6,TRBV5-1,CASSLGGPSPLHF
TRBJ2-7,TRBV11-3,CASSLPGQGDEQYF
TRBJ2-3,TRBV19,CASSRGDTADTQYF
TRBJ1-3,TRBV30,CAWSVRGGNTIYF
TRBJ2-3,TRBV3-1/TRBV3-2,CASSQVVGQSTDTQYF
TRBJ2-7,TRBV5-4,CASSLWGGAGYEQYF
TRBJ1-5,TRBV9,CASSVAGDNQPQHF